This TCR beta chain was sequenced for a study of cytomegalovirus exposure and HLA in healthy donors. General study findings and limits: Follow-up analysis later connected one missense variant in DCLRE1C with trimming of TCR beta V- and J-genes. When the data were analyzed later, several of the most significant clusters appeared to be linked to common viral pathogens. The authors enumerated roughly 180 TCR beta chains as linked to cytomegalovirus.

A note on this clone: Antigen specificity is unknown.

Germline-derived CDR1 and CDR2 are KGHSH and LQKENI. The CDR3 is 15 amino acids. V was clipped by 2 bases and J by 2 bases; unmatched bases: 3. Primers included in the PCR were 60 Vbeta and 13 Jbeta primers. Profiling relied on immunoSEQ multiplex PCR, and the TCRdb table lists in-frame clones only, not all of them. The data show approximately 130,000 clones, over 75% seen once. This TCR was recovered from a woman aged 18-29 years in good health and CMV-seronegative. Material for sequencing was PBMCs. The gene calls are TRBV18 and TRBJ2-1, with 7 bases identical to TRBD2. CDR3 bases: TGTGCCAGCTCACCAGCGGGAGTGACCTACAATGAGCAGTTCTTC. Its protein is CASSPAGVTYNEQFF.